Listed below are T cell receptor beta chains from one sample, sequenced in a study of blood T cell repertoires in COVID-19. The assay was immunoSEQ multiplex PCR, and TCRdb's table has in-frame clones only and misses some. The profile shows 150,000 to 200,000 clones, around 80% of them singletons. The sequenced sample consisted of PBMCs or T cells enriched from blood (not recorded which). The receptors originated from a woman in her fifties or sixties who had recovered from COVID-19. Both conserved end residues are part of each CDR3. Fields, in order: V gene, J gene, CDR3 protein.

TRBV2	TRBJ2-2	CASSDLDRELFF
TRBV4-2	TRBJ1-4	CASSQTPGQGASNEKLFF
TRBV2	TRBJ1-2	CASSERGPANYGYTF
TRBV6-5	TRBJ2-1	CASRTSGDNEQFF
TRBV4-2	TRBJ1-1	CASSQDRARGVTEAFF
TRBV6-5	TRBJ2-1	CASSPTGTGLNEQFF
TRBV27	TRBJ1-5	CASSLGRNQPQHF
TRBV10-1	TRBJ2-5	CASSESGGRETQYF
TRBV10-2	TRBJ2-1	CASYETGVAYNEQFF
TRBV3-1/TRBV3-2	TRBJ1-6	CASSPRTENNSPLHF
TRBV4-1	TRBJ1-2	CASSQAEANYGYTF
TRBV4-1	TRBJ2-7	CASSQVQGQIYEQYF
TRBV5-1	TRBJ2-1	CASSLGDRTYNEQFF
TRBV5-8	TRBJ2-2	CASSPGQNTGELFF
TRBV11-3	TRBJ1-1	CASSLFGHTEAFF
TRBV4-2	TRBJ1-5	CASSQSRDRESQPQHF
TRBV18	TRBJ1-1	CASSPSGGYTEAFF
TRBV7-8	TRBJ1-6	CASSLTDREGYNSPLHF
TRBV29-1	TRBJ2-2	CSYLADRNTGELFF
TRBV7-8	TRBJ1-2	CASSGRGGSLIYGYTF
TRBV27	TRBJ2-1	CASHTGGSYNEQFF
TRBV30	TRBJ2-5	CAWSVVFYREETQYF
TRBV5-1	TRBJ2-1	CASSLGFTQGIHNEQFF
TRBV5-1	TRBJ2-7	CASSLESLSYEQYF
TRBV7-3	TRBJ2-3	CASSVAGVGDTQYF
TRBV19	TRBJ2-2	CASMTGASGELFF
TRBV5-1	TRBJ2-3	CASTKSVTDTQYF
TRBV30	TRBJ1-6	CAWSRVGGDSPLHF
TRBV27	TRBJ2-1	CASKKHVGAHNEQFF
TRBV15	TRBJ1-4	CATTTRRGSEKLFF
TRBV19	TRBJ1-1	CASSVRTGLQAFF
TRBV24-1	TRBJ2-1	CATSDISATSGIVNEQFF
TRBV2	TRBJ1-6	CASRELPGQTYSPLHF
TRBV23-1	TRBJ1-3	CASTSRVGDSGNTIYF
TRBV6-5	TRBJ1-4	CASRPGSGAEKLFF
TRBV5-4	TRBJ2-5	CASSLGTRDSQETQYF
TRBV7-8	TRBJ2-1	CASRLGLAGHNEQFF
TRBV19	TRBJ1-5	CASSMRGITQGGTSNQPQHF
TRBV4-1	TRBJ1-1	CASSYRDRGNTEAFF
TRBV24-1	TRBJ1-2	CATSPRDREGYTF
TRBV9	TRBJ2-2	CASSARGGELFF
TRBV13	TRBJ2-6	CASSRTGLPGANVLTF
TRBV13	TRBJ1-2	CASSLDRGLRGGYTF
TRBV12-3/TRBV12-4	TRBJ1-1	CASRLPGGEAFF
TRBV7-9	TRBJ1-5	CASSLAGTFNQPQHF
TRBV5-6	TRBJ2-3	CASSLTSGTDTQYF
TRBV24-1	TRBJ2-2	CATSDSFIPGQGATGELFF
TRBV7-9	TRBJ2-5	CASLGASGRQETQYF
TRBV5-1	TRBJ1-1	CASSFNRGDTEAFF
TRBV19	TRBJ2-5	CASSIQGTKETQYF
TRBV2	TRBJ1-2	CASSATSGGNYGYTF
TRBV20-1	TRBJ2-7	CSASPSGGKTYEQYF
TRBV7-8	TRBJ2-1	CASTAAAGLSSNEQFF
TRBV28	TRBJ2-3	CASSFLGATQYF
TRBV28	TRBJ2-2	CASSLVRGQGESVPGELFF
TRBV28	TRBJ1-6	CASSLLGATYNSPLHF